The 28 T cell receptor beta chains presented below share a single source sample, sequenced in a study of early T cells in non-severe SARS-CoV-2 infection. From the 5' RACE reads, TCRdb called clonotypes with MiXCR, one entry per CDR3 protein. The sample comprises about 110,000 distinct CDR3 sequences, around 10% of which are singletons, and 3% to 3.5% rests with the top ten. Input material: whole blood. Receptors originate from an adult who was a healthcare worker with PCR-confirmed SARS-CoV-2 infection or an uninfected control (not recorded which).

The chain links TRBV7-2 to TRBJ1-1; D is unclear. V was shortened by 1 base and J by 7 bases, with 10 bases between the two germline ends. The germline gives CDR1 SGHTA, CDR2 FQGNSA. There are 13 residues in the CDR3. The CDR3 is CASSLGREREAFF. CDR3 nucleotide sequence: TGTGCCAGCAGCTTAGGACGGGAACGTGAAGCTTTCTTT. Looking up the rest from reference TRBV7-2 and TRBJ1-1 gives the full variable domain: GAGVSQSPSNKVTEKGKDVELRCDPISGHTALYWYRQSLGQGLEFLIYFQGNSAPDKSGLPSDRFSAERTGGSVSTLTIQRTQQEDSAVYLCASSLGREREAFFGQGTRLTVV.

The chain is built from TRBV2 and TRBJ2-1, with 14 nucleotides matching TRBD2. Trimming at V came to 8 bases and at J to 7 bases, leaving 7 bases not matched to a gene. Germline assignment: CDR1 SNHLY and CDR2 FYNNEI. This CDR3 has 15 residues. Here the CDR3 DNA reads TGTGCCAGCCAAAGACTAGCGGGAGGGACGAATGAGCAGTTCTTC. It encodes CASQRLAGGTNEQFF.

This clonotype was recorded many times. The chain recombines TRBV20-1 with TRBJ2-1; the D gene is possibly TRBD1 (5 bases). The germline V gene has CDR1 DFQATT and CDR2 SNEGSKA (reference sequence). Trimming stripped 0 bases from V and 8 bases from J, with 17 bases between. This CDR3 contains 15 residues. The CDR3 DNA reads as TGCAGTGCTAGAGATTTAGGGGATTTCGGTCATGAGCAGTTCTTC. Translation: CSARDLGDFGHEQFF.

This clonotype has a count of ten or more. The CDR3 DNA is TGTGCCATCAGTGAGGGGACAGGGTCACTGAACACTGAAGCTTTCTTT. Translated, it gives CAISEGTGSLNTEAFF. J is TRBJ1-1 and V is TRBV10-3; TRBD1 aligns across 9 bases. There are 16 residues in the CDR3. Unmatched junction bases numbered 4, after V lost 2 bases and J lost 0 bases. The germline CDR1 and CDR2 sequences are ENHRY and SYGVKD.

This rearrangement joins TRBV4-1 to TRBJ1-5; a possible D gene is TRBD1 (5 bases). This CDR3 region has 16 residues. Trimming removed 4 bases at V and 1 base at J, with 14 bases between. Germline loops: CDR1 MGHRA, CDR2 YSYEKL. The CDR3 DNA follows: TGCGCCAGCAGCCCTCCCAAGGAGGGGAGCAATCAGCCCCAGCATTTT. Protein sequence: CASSPPKEGSNQPQHF.

Comments on this clonotype: The germline gene is not matched at one end of the junction; a read error may be the cause. This chain links TRBV7-7 with TRBJ2-1; D may correspond to TRBD1 or TRBD2 (5 bases each). The CDR3 covers 15 residues. CDR1 and CDR2 (germline): SSHAT, FNYEAQ (reference sequence). CDR3 sequence (DNA): TGTGCTAGCAGCCCTGGGACGGCGGTCTACAATGAGCAGTTCTTC. This sequence encodes CASSPGTAVYNEQFF.

The J gene is TRBJ2-1, the V gene TRBV10-2; 10 bases line up with TRBD2. The length of the CDR3 is 15 residues. J was trimmed by 8 bases and V by 6 bases; bases with no gene match: 10. Per germline, CDR1 WSHSY and CDR2 SAAADI. In DNA, the CDR3 is TGCGCCAGCAGGGCTAGCGGGGGAGCTCTCCATGAGCAGTTCTTC. Translation gives CASRASGGALHEQFF.

The chain has TRBV19 and TRBJ2-7; TRBD1 agrees at 10 bases. Germline CDR1 reads LNHDA; CDR2 reads SQIVND (reference sequence). V was pared by 7 bases and J by 6 bases, with 15 bases of the junction left unmatched. The CDR3 loop spans 16 amino acids. CDR3 region: CASTLKAGQGFSEQYF. The CDR3 coding sequence is TGTGCCAGTACCTTAAAGGCGGGACAGGGGTTTAGCGAGCAGTACTTC.

This clonotype was found many times. The chain couples TRBV12-3 or TRBV12-4 to TRBJ2-3; 8 nucleotides agree with TRBD2. V dropped 5 bases and J dropped 3; count of bases not matched to a gene: 7. The CDR3 is made up of 15 amino acids. CDR3 amino acids: CASSTSGSRTDTQYF. The CDR3 DNA follows: TGTGCCAGCAGTACCAGCGGGAGTAGAACAGATACGCAGTATTTT.

This clonotype was detected many times. The chain employs TRBV10-3 and TRBJ2-7, with a weak D call TRBD1 (6 bases). The CDR3 length is 13 residues. V lost 2 bases to trimming and J lost 6 bases, with 11 bases between them. CDR1 ENHRY and CDR2 SYGVKD come from the germline V gene. This CDR3 reads CAISEVQGGEQYF. CDR3 coding DNA: TGTGCCATCAGTGAGGTACAGGGCGGCGAGCAGTACTTC.

This clonotype has a handful of counts. The chain is built from TRBV11-3 and TRBJ2-1, with D unresolved. This CDR3 comprises 14 residues. Deletions cut 0 bases from V and 7 bases from J, with 10 bases between. The germline gives CDR1 SGHNT, CDR2 YENEEA. CDR3 sequence reads: CASSLDLLLNEQFF. CDR3 in DNA: TGTGCCAGCAGCTTAGATCTTTTGCTTAATGAGCAGTTCTTC.

The chain carries TRBV9 and TRBJ2-1; the match to TRBD2 covers 8 bases. CDR3 length equals 15 residues. With V trimmed by 0 bases and J by 3 bases, 2 bases remained unmatched. Looked up from germline, CDR1 is SGDLS and CDR2 is YYNGEE. CDR3 sequence (DNA): TGTGCCAGCAGCGTAGTAGCGGGGAACTACAATGAGCAGTTCTTC. The encoded protein is CASSVVAGNYNEQFF.

This clonotype was recorded a few times. The chain uses TRBV7-2 and TRBJ1-1; tentative D call: TRBD1 (6 bases). In germline, CDR1 is SGHTA, CDR2 FQGNSA. V was pared by 2 bases and J by 10 bases, with 17 bases between. This CDR3 spans 14 amino acids. In nucleotides, the CDR3 is TGTGCCAGCAGCTTATCAATCCACAGGGTCAGAGCTTTCTTT. This gives the protein CASSLSIHRVRAFF.

This clonotype has only a few counts. The gene calls are TRBV11-3 and TRBJ2-1; no clear D. The V and J ends lost 5 bases and 0 bases respectively, with 20 bases between them. CDR1 is SGHNT, CDR2 YENEEA, per germline. This CDR3 contains 18 residues. The CDR3 loop is CASSQPHGPFFSYNEQFF. In DNA, the CDR3 is TGTGCCAGCAGCCAGCCCCACGGACCCTTCTTCTCCTACAATGAGCAGTTCTTC.

This clonotype was picked up a small number of times. The chain employs TRBV4-2 and TRBJ2-7; either TRBD1 or TRBD2 may fit D (6 bases each). This CDR3 comprises 18 residues. V lost 0 bases to trimming and J lost 2 bases, with 20 bases between them. The germline V gene has CDR1 LGHNA and CDR2 YNFKEQ. CDR3 bases: TGTGCCAGCAGCCAAGATCAGTTTAACCTGGGGGGCACCTACGAGCAGTACTTC. Translating it yields CASSQDQFNLGGTYEQYF.

This clonotype was found many times. The CDR3 DNA reads TGTGCCATCAGTAGCACGGGAGGGCCCTACAATGAGCAGTTCTTC. It encodes CAISSTGGPYNEQFF. The rearrangement joins TRBV10-3 to TRBJ2-1; 8 nucleotides align to TRBD2. CDR3 size: 15 residues. Germline values: CDR1 ENHRY, CDR2 SYGVKD. J lost 2 bases, V lost 5 bases, and 5 bases had no gene match.

The chain combines TRBV7-3 with TRBJ2-3; 14 positions match TRBD2. The CDR3 covers 14 residues. CDR1 and CDR2 from the germline V gene are SGHTA and FQGTGA. Losses at the gene ends were 5 bases for V and 11 bases for J; bases not matched to a gene: 6. In DNA form, the CDR3 reads TGTGCCAGCAGCCTGGGACTAGCGGGGGACAAGCAGTATTTT. Protein: CASSLGLAGDKQYF.

This clonotype was seen only a few times. The rearrangement links TRBV4-1 to TRBJ2-2, with 13 bases fitting TRBD2. With 2 bases clipped from V and 0 bases from J, the junction kept 3 bases outside the gene matches. The CDR3 length is 18 residues. From germline, CDR1 is MGHRA and CDR2 YSYEKL. CDR3: CASSQTGLAGANTGELFF. CDR3 bases: TGCGCCAGCAGCCAAACAGGACTAGCGGGGGCGAACACCGGGGAGCTGTTTTTT.

This clonotype was observed a handful of times. Germline is not matched at one junction end, which may reflect a read error. This sequence joins TRBV6-1 and TRBJ2-3; D not resolved. The length of the CDR3 is 15 residues. The germline V gene encodes CDR1 MNHNS and CDR2 SASEGT. CDR3 sequence (DNA): TGTGCCAGCAGCGAAGCTTCCCACGCCACAGATACGCAGTATTTT. Its translation: CASSEASHATDTQYF.

This chain uses TRBV13 with TRBJ2-1; D is uncertain. Germline V CDR1 and CDR2: PRHDT, FYEKMQ (reference sequence). The CDR3 is 16 amino acids. Between the trimmed V and J ends, which lost 5 bases and 8 bases, there was a span of 22 bases. CDR3 coding DNA: TGTGCCAGCAGCACACCCCAGCGTACCCTAGGTTATGAGCAGTTCTTC. It translates to CASSTPQRTLGYEQFF. The full variable domain, rest sourced from reference TRBV13 and TRBJ2-1, is AAGVIQSPRHLIKEKRETATLKCYPIPRHDTVYWYQQGPGQDPQFLISFYEKMQSDKGSIPDRFSAQQFSDYHSELNMSSLELGDSALYFCASSTPQRTLGYEQFFGPGTRLTVL.

This clonotype appeared many times. The rearrangement joins TRBV4-2 to TRBJ1-1, with TRBD1 matching over 7 bases. The germline gives CDR1 LGHNA, CDR2 YNFKEQ. The J segment lost 4 bases and the V segment lost 4 bases, leaving 6 bases of the junction unmatched. The CDR3 totals 14 residues. The CDR3: CASSRGQESTEAFF. The CDR3 coding sequence is TGTGCCAGCAGCCGCGGACAGGAGAGCACTGAAGCTTTCTTT.

The CDR3 loop is CASTLPGTAFYEQYF. The CDR3 coding sequence is TGTGCCAGCACCCTACCTGGGACAGCCTTCTACGAGCAGTACTTC. The V call is TRBV6-4, the J call TRBJ2-7; TRBD1 matches at 7 bases. V shed 7 bases, J shed 3 bases, and the junction held 12 bases outside the gene matches. The CDR3 covers 15 residues. CDR1 and CDR2 (germline): MRHNA, SNTAGT.

This clonotype was recorded many times. The rearrangement links TRBV29-1 to TRBJ2-7; possibly TRBD1 for D (6 bases). The CDR3 has 12 residues. Germline values: CDR1 SQVTM, CDR2 ANQGSEA. V was clipped by 7 bases and J by 2 bases, with 12 bases between them. CDR3 loop: CSASTGTYEQYF. The CDR3 DNA is TGCAGCGCCTCGACAGGCACCTACGAGCAGTACTTC.

The chain uses TRBV7-6 and TRBJ2-1; 10 bases are shared with TRBD2. The germline CDR1 and CDR2 sequences are SGHVS and FNYEAQ. The CDR3 is made up of 15 amino acids. The J segment lost 7 bases and the V segment lost 1 base, leaving 4 bases of the junction unmatched. As DNA, the CDR3 is TGTGCCAGCAGCTTAGTACCAGCGGGAGGGAATGAGCAGTTCTTC. Its protein is CASSLVPAGGNEQFF.

This sequence joins TRBV6-2 or TRBV6-3 and TRBJ2-7; D is ambiguous. Trimming cost V 10 bases and J 6 bases, with 22 bases left between them. Germline V gives CDR1 MNHEY, CDR2 SVGEGT. This CDR3 spans 14 amino acids. This CDR3 reads CATGSGFRAREQYF. CDR3 in DNA: TGTGCCACCGGTTCTGGCTTCCGCGCACGCGAGCAGTACTTC.

In its sample, this clonotype was seen many times. CDR3 in DNA: TGTGCCAGCAGTGGCAATAGCGGGCCAACCGGGGAGCTGTTTTTT. This sequence encodes CASSGNSGPTGELFF. J is TRBJ2-2 and V is TRBV6-1; 7 positions match TRBD2. This CDR3 spans 15 amino acids. V trimming: 4 bases; J trimming: 5 bases; junction bases outside the gene matches: 7. Germline V CDR1 and CDR2: MNHNS, SASEGT.

V gene TRBV29-1 combines with J gene TRBJ2-5, with TRBD2 matching 9 bases. This CDR3 has 14 amino acids. Trimming removed 7 bases from V and 4 bases from J; junction bases left unmatched: 10. Germline V gene data show CDR1 as SQVTM and CDR2 as ANQGSEA. The CDR3 DNA is TGCAGCGCTTATAGCGGGAGAGGAGGAGAGACCCAGTACTTC. Its translation: CSAYSGRGGETQYF.

This clonotype was observed a few times. The rearrangement uses TRBV2 and TRBJ2-1; 10 nucleotides align to TRBD2. Germline assignment: CDR1 SNHLY and CDR2 FYNNEI. J was trimmed by 12 bases and V by 6 bases; bases with no gene match: 8. This CDR3 region has 13 residues. CDR3 sequence (DNA): TGTGCCAGCAGCGGACCTAGCGGGAGTGGGCAGTTCTTC. Its translation: CASSGPSGSGQFF.